This record looks at one T cell receptor beta chain sequence and its context. No antigen is known for it. These data originate in a study of blood T cells in healthy people across ages. Whole-study findings and limits: Fewer expanded clones and more diversity marked long-lived versus aged donors.

Germline V gene data show CDR1 as LGHDT and CDR2 as YNNKEL (reference sequence). V shed 4 bases and J shed 3 bases, with 18 bases lying between them. The CDR3 has 16 amino acids. PCR was performed a second time for about 7 to 11 cycles using a sample-barcoded 5' primer and a J-beta primer mix. The authors tagged each cDNA molecule using a template-switch adaptor with 12 random nucleotides. Each CDR3 protein gets one entry after TCRdb re-called the 5' RACE reads with MiXCR. The sample shows hundreds of thousands of distinct CDR3 sequences, roughly 48% of them seen only once. Sample: blood. The rearrangement links TRBV3-1 to TRBJ1-2; no clear D gene. The receptor was isolated from an elderly man in good health. DNA of the CDR3: TGTGCCAGCAGCCCCCCCCTCAAAAGACCGCACTATGGCTACACCTTC. This encodes CASSPPLKRPHYGYTF. Full variable domain (remainder filled in from reference TRBV3-1 and TRBJ1-2): DTAVSQTPKYLVTQMGNDKSIKCEQNLGHDTMYWYKQDSKKFLKIMFSYNNKELIINETVPNRFSPKSPDKAHLNLHINSLELGDSAVYFCASSPPLKRPHYGYTFGSGTRLTVV.